This T cell receptor beta chain is drawn from a study of CXCR3-negative and CXCR3-positive naive CD8 T cells. The length of the CDR3 is 15 residues. CDR1 and CDR2 from the germline V gene are SQVTM and ANQGSEA. The TRB cDNA libraries were prepared by 5' RACE with UMI labels. Reanalyzing the 5' RACE reads, TCRdb keeps one entry per CDR3 protein, without DNA. The sample holds about 81,000 distinct CDR3 sequences. The rearrangement joins TRBV29-1 to TRBJ2-1; TCRdb designates TRBD2, a call that cannot be tested without DNA. The TCR was taken from a human donor in good health. Some clones in this sample may be carry-over from other donors' samples. The sample consisted of naive CXCR3- CD8+ T cells from blood. Subset given: CD45RO-CCR7+CD27+CD95- naive CD8+ T cells lacking CXCR3 (TNR3-). CDR3 region: CSVEGRAGVHNEQFF.